These 20 T cell receptor beta chains share one sample of origin, sequenced in a study of OX40 agonist ivuxolimab in advanced cancers. TCRdb's copy holds only in-frame clones and misses some; the assay was immunoSEQ multiplex PCR. The table records 55,000 to 70,000 clones, roughly four fifths of them present only once. The starting material was CD4+ or CD8+ T cells sorted from blood, obtained in a trial of the OX40 agonist ivuxolimab. The receptors originated from an adult with an advanced solid tumor such as melanoma, head and neck, liver or kidney cancer.

This clone was picked up a small number of times. The chain employs TRBV4-1 and TRBJ1-4; 7 nucleotides match TRBD1. From germline, CDR1 is MGHRA and CDR2 YSYEKL. The junction had 5 bases not matched to a gene; V was cut back by 4 bases and J by 0 bases. The CDR3 extends over 16 amino acids. DNA for the CDR3: TGCGCCAGCAGCCGAAGTCAGGGGGCAACTAATGAAAAACTGTTTTTT. Translating gives CASSRSQGATNEKLFF.

The chain joins TRBV19 to TRBJ1-3, with D unclear. Trimming shortened V by 7 bases and J by 0 bases, and 4 bases separated the two germline ends. CDR3 length: 12 residues. The germline gives CDR1 LNHDA, CDR2 SQIVND (reference sequence). The chain's CDR3 is CASISSGNTIYF. For the CDR3, the DNA is TGTGCCAGTATAAGCTCTGGAAACACCATATATTTT.

The gene calls are TRBV10-3 and TRBJ1-2; no reliable D call. CDR1 ENHRY and CDR2 SYGVKD come from the germline V gene. V lost 6 bases, J lost 4 bases, and 12 bases lay in between. The CDR3 covers 13 residues. In DNA form, the CDR3 reads TGTGCCATCAGCGCCGTATCCGGCTATGGCTACACCTTC. Its protein is CAISAVSGYGYTF.

The V call is TRBV5-6, the J call TRBJ2-7; D is ambiguous. The ends were cut back, 0 bases at V and 4 bases at J, with 8 bases in the middle. The CDR3 is 13 residues long. Germline V gene sequence: CDR1 SGHDT, CDR2 YYEEEE. The CDR3: CASSLEYSYEQYF. DNA of the CDR3: TGTGCCAGCAGCTTGGAGTACTCATACGAGCAGTACTTC.

The chain recombines TRBV14 with TRBJ1-4; D is unresolved. The length of the CDR3 is 15 residues. Germline V gives CDR1 SGHDN, CDR2 FVKESK. V lost 4 bases and J lost 0, with 9 bases in between. DNA for the CDR3: TGTGCCAGCAGCCGACTGGGTGCAACTAATGAAAAACTGTTTTTT. It codes for CASSRLGATNEKLFF.

This clone is a singleton in its sample. The CDR3 nucleotides are TGTGCCAGCAGGCAAACAGGGAATTCAAACTATGGCTACACCTTC. Translating gives CASRQTGNSNYGYTF. V is TRBV6-5 and J is TRBJ1-2; TRBD1 is a possible D gene (6 bases). The CDR3 has 15 amino acids. Germline CDR1 is MNHEY and CDR2 is SVGAGI. V lost 6 bases, J lost 2 bases, and 16 bases lay in between.

This clone was recorded a few times. The J gene is TRBJ2-1, the V gene TRBV5-1; 11 bases agree with TRBD2. V shed 3 bases, J shed 9 bases, and the junction held 5 bases outside the gene matches. Germline loops: CDR1 SGHRS, CDR2 YFSETQ. The CDR3 has 14 amino acids. The CDR3 nucleotides are TGCGCCAGCAGCTATGCTAGCGGGAGGTCTGAGCAGTTCTTC. This codes for CASSYASGRSEQFF.

V usage is TRBV28 and J usage is TRBJ2-3; D is ambiguous. Trimming left V 3 bases short and J 2 bases short, with 9 bases between. The length of the CDR3 is 14 residues. Per germline, CDR1 MDHEN and CDR2 SYDVKM. The CDR3 reads CASSFRVFTDTQYF. The CDR3 nucleotides read TGTGCCAGCAGTTTCCGGGTTTTCACAGATACGCAGTATTTT.

V usage is TRBV27 and J usage is TRBJ2-5, with D perhaps matching TRBD2 (6 bases). Germline V gene data show CDR1 as MNHEY and CDR2 as SMNVEV (reference sequence). V dropped 5 bases and J dropped 2 bases, with 12 bases sitting between them. The CDR3 has 14 residues. The CDR3 is CASSPPGLQETQYF. The CDR3 nucleotides are TGTGCCAGCAGTCCCCCGGGACTTCAAGAGACCCAGTACTTC.

This sequence joins TRBV28 and TRBJ1-3; 7 bases are shared with TRBD1. The ends lost 3 bases at V and 2 bases at J; junction bases unmatched: 4. Germline CDR1 is MDHEN and CDR2 is SYDVKM. This CDR3 region has 15 residues. The CDR3 is CASSFTGAAGNTIYF. CDR3 nucleotides: TGTGCCAGCAGTTTCACAGGGGCCGCTGGAAACACCATATATTTT.

This clone has only a few counts. V and J are TRBV28 and TRBJ2-6; 7 bases map to TRBD2. In germline, CDR1 is MDHEN, CDR2 SYDVKM. The CDR3 is 16 amino acids. Unmatched junction bases numbered 9, after V lost 6 bases and J lost 4 bases. The CDR3: CASREGGDAGANVLTF. The CDR3, as DNA: TGTGCCAGCAGAGAGGGAGGGGATGCCGGGGCCAACGTCCTGACTTTC. Variable domain in full (rest from reference TRBV28 and TRBJ2-6): DVKVTQSSRYLVKRTGEKVFLECVQDMDHENMFWYRQDPGLGLRLIYFSYDVKMKEKGDIPEGYSVSREKKERFSLILESASTNQTSMYLCASREGGDAGANVLTFGAGSRLTVL.

V is TRBV6-1 and J is TRBJ2-7; D ambiguous. This CDR3 contains 14 residues. Germline CDR1 MNHNS, CDR2 SASEGT. Deletions cut 11 bases from V and 2 bases from J, with 19 bases between. CDR3 loop: CAGKRLKITYEQYF. CDR3 bases: TGTGCCGGAAAACGGTTGAAAATAACCTACGAGCAGTACTTC.

This clone has just one count. The chain couples TRBV10-2 to TRBJ2-2; TRBD1 aligns across 9 bases. This CDR3 has 16 amino acids. V was pared by 6 bases and J by 6 bases, with 11 bases of the junction left unmatched. From germline, CDR1 is WSHSY and CDR2 SAAADI. This chain's CDR3 is CASSPRTGDVPGELFF. The DNA for the CDR3 is TGCGCCAGCAGCCCCCGGACAGGGGATGTTCCCGGGGAGCTGTTTTTT.

The V gene is TRBV7-9, the J gene TRBJ2-1; D is undetermined. This CDR3 is built from 16 residues. V lost 4 bases and J 4 bases, leaving 17 bases between the germline ends. The germline CDR1 and CDR2 sequences are SEHNR and FQNEAQ (reference sequence). The CDR3 here is CASSSLYVLEYNEQFF. In nucleotides, the CDR3 is TGTGCCAGCAGCTCATTATACGTCCTAGAGTACAATGAGCAGTTCTTC.

This clone is a singleton in its sample. V and J are TRBV5-1 and TRBJ2-4; D uncertain. The germline V gene encodes CDR1 SGHRS and CDR2 YFSETQ. V was trimmed by 0 bases and J by 3 bases, leaving 10 bases between them. The CDR3 covers 15 residues. The CDR3 DNA sequence: TGCGCCAGCAGCTTGGCCACGGGTAACAAAAACATTCAGTACTTC. Translation: CASSLATGNKNIQYF.

The V call is TRBV18, the J call TRBJ2-2; weak D call: TRBD2 (5 bases). V gave up 6 bases and J gave up 0 bases, with 14 bases separating them. In germline, CDR1 is KGHSH, CDR2 LQKENI. The CDR3 consists of 16 residues. The CDR3 region is CASSPTGNPNTGELFF. As DNA, the CDR3 is TGTGCCAGCTCTCCCACCGGGAACCCGAACACCGGGGAGCTGTTTTTT.

The rearrangement links TRBV11-2 to TRBJ2-4, with D possibly matching TRBD2 (6 bases). This CDR3 has 16 amino acids. The V gene's germline CDR1 is SGHAT and CDR2 FQNNGV. V dropped 2 bases and J dropped 0 bases, with 11 bases sitting between them. The DNA of the CDR3 is TGTGCCAGCAGCTTATCTCTAGCGATAGCCAAAAACATTCAGTACTTC. It yields the protein CASSLSLAIAKNIQYF.

The chain couples TRBV28 to TRBJ2-2, with no clear D. CDR1 and CDR2 (germline): MDHEN, SYDVKM. V lost 5 bases, J lost 6 bases, and 7 bases lay in between. CDR3 size: 12 residues. As DNA, the CDR3 is TGTGCCAGCAGTGCCGGTTCCGGGGAGCTGTTTTTT. Encoded protein: CASSAGSGELFF.

J is TRBJ2-3 and V is TRBV19; 7 bases are shared with TRBD2. The trim removed 5 bases at V and 0 bases at J, leaving 8 bases unmatched. CDR1 is LNHDA and CDR2 is SQIVND in the germline V gene (reference sequence). The CDR3 sequence is 16 residues long. DNA of the CDR3: TGTGCCAGTAGTCCCAGCCAAGCGGGAAGCACAGATACGCAGTATTTT. Encoded protein: CASSPSQAGSTDTQYF. Based on the CDR3 plus reference TRBV19 and TRBJ2-3, the full variable domain is DGGITQSPKYLFRKEGQNVTLSCEQNLNHDAMYWYRQDPGQGLRLIYYSQIVNDFQKGDIAEGYSVSREKKESFPLTVTSAQKNPTAFYLCASSPSQAGSTDTQYFGPGTRLTVL.

This chain uses TRBV7-3 with TRBJ2-3; 8 nucleotides agree with TRBD2. This CDR3 contains 16 residues. Per the germline V gene, CDR1 is SGHTA and CDR2 is FQGTGA. V lost 7 bases to trimming and J lost 3 bases; unmatched junction nucleotides: 12. CDR3 in amino acids: CASNFKGLAGTDTQYF. CDR3 DNA sequence: TGTGCCAGCAACTTTAAGGGGTTAGCGGGGACAGATACGCAGTATTTT.